The 32 T cell receptor beta chains below come from one sample, sequenced in a study of blood T cell repertoires in COVID-19. TCRdb keeps only in-frame clones here, not all; method: immunoSEQ multiplex PCR. The data show around 220,000 clones, approximately 86% seen once. Sequencing input: PBMCs or T cells enriched from blood (not recorded which). These receptors came from a woman in her 50s with acute COVID-19.

J is TRBJ1-5 and V is TRBV30, with 9 bases matching TRBD1. Germline V gene data show CDR1 as GTSNPN and CDR2 as SVGIG (reference sequence). V lost 3 bases and J lost 2; bases outside the gene matches: 17. The CDR3 is 19 amino acids. CDR3 in DNA: TGTGCCTGGAGCCCCAAAACCGGGACAGGGTTAAAGGGCAATCAGCCCCAGCATTTT. Translation gives CAWSPKTGTGLKGNQPQHF.

CDR3 bases: TGTGCCTGGAGTCAGAGCCCAGGAGCTTTCTTT. Translated: CAWSQSPGAFF. This chain links TRBV30 with TRBJ1-1; the D is unclear. The germline V gene has CDR1 GTSNPN and CDR2 SVGIG (reference sequence). Trimming cost V 2 bases and J 10 bases, with 11 bases left between them. This CDR3 is 11 amino acids long.

The V gene is TRBV6-2 or TRBV6-3, the J gene TRBJ1-1, with D possibly TRBD1 on 5 matching bases. The CDR3 spans 14 residues. V shed 6 bases and J shed 2 bases, with 13 bases lying between them. Germline loops: CDR1 MNHEY, CDR2 SVGEGT. The CDR3 reads CASSSGGINTEAFF. The CDR3, as DNA: TGTGCCAGCAGCTCCGGGGGAATTAACACTGAAGCTTTCTTT.

The chain is built from TRBV28 and TRBJ2-3, with 8 bases matching TRBD1. The V gene end was trimmed by 8 bases and the J gene end by 6 bases; junction bases not matched to a gene: 4. The CDR3 loop spans 12 amino acids. Germline values: CDR1 MDHEN, CDR2 SYDVKM. CDR3 in DNA: TGTGCCAGCTGGACAGGGAGGGATACGCAGTATTTT. It specifies CASWTGRDTQYF. The full variable domain, rest sourced from reference TRBV28 and TRBJ2-3, is DVKVTQSSRYLVKRTGEKVFLECVQDMDHENMFWYRQDPGLGLRLIYFSYDVKMKEKGDIPEGYSVSREKKERFSLILESASTNQTSMYLCASWTGRDTQYFGPGTRLTVL.

The V and J genes are TRBV4-2 and TRBJ1-2, with D possibly matching TRBD1 (6 bases). This CDR3 is built from 14 residues. Germline-derived CDR1 and CDR2 are LGHNA and YNFKEQ. V was trimmed by 0 bases and J by 5 bases, leaving 10 bases between them. CDR3 in amino acids: CASSQEGTPYGYTF. For the CDR3, the DNA is TGTGCCAGCAGCCAAGAGGGGACACCGTATGGCTACACCTTC.

The rearrangement uses TRBV7-2 and TRBJ2-7; 12 bases are shared with TRBD2. Trimming took 2 bases from V and 3 from J; bases not matched to a gene: 5. The CDR3 is 16 amino acids. Per germline, CDR1 SGHTA and CDR2 FQGNSA. This chain's CDR3 is CASSLFASGRDYEQYF. DNA of the CDR3: TGTGCCAGCAGCTTATTTGCTAGCGGGAGGGACTACGAGCAGTACTTC.

The CDR3 nucleotides read TGTGCCAGCTCACCAAGTGCGGCCACCGGGGAGCTGTTTTTT. It is translated as CASSPSAATGELFF. The chain carries TRBV18 and TRBJ2-2; D is undetermined. Germline CDR1 KGHSH, CDR2 LQKENI. Trimming removed 2 bases from V and 4 bases from J, with 8 bases in between. This CDR3 comprises 14 residues.

V usage is TRBV5-1 and J usage is TRBJ2-7, with 9 bases aligning to TRBD1. The germline V gene encodes CDR1 SGHRS and CDR2 YFSETQ. CDR3 length: 15 residues. The V segment lost 1 base and the J segment 0 bases; nucleotides outside the gene matches: 2. DNA for the CDR3: TGCGCCAGCAGCTTGACAGGGGGCGCCTCCTACGAGCAGTACTTC. Its protein product is CASSLTGGASYEQYF.

V is TRBV10-3 and J is TRBJ2-1; the match to TRBD2 covers 10 bases. CDR1 is ENHRY and CDR2 is SYGVKD in the germline V gene. The CDR3 length is 15 residues. Trimming at V came to 6 bases and at J to 5 bases, leaving 7 bases not matched to a gene. Written as DNA, the CDR3 is TGTGCCATCAGATCGGATAGCGGGAGGCACAATGAGCAGTTCTTC. It specifies CAIRSDSGRHNEQFF.

This clone was seen just once. This chain uses TRBV5-5 with TRBJ2-2, with no clear D. The length of the CDR3 is 13 residues. Trimming shortened V by 0 bases and J by 5 bases, and 5 bases separated the two germline ends. CDR1 is SGHKS, CDR2 YYEKEE, per germline (reference sequence). CDR3 sequence reads: CASSLARTGELFF. The CDR3 nucleotides read TGTGCCAGCAGCTTGGCGCGTACCGGGGAGCTGTTTTTT.

The chain recombines TRBV6-6 with TRBJ1-1; 7 bases match TRBD1. From germline, CDR1 is MNHNY and CDR2 SVGAGI (reference sequence). The CDR3 runs 16 residues. Trimming took 6 bases from V and 1 from J; bases not matched to a gene: 11. CDR3: CASRGWSQGENTEAFF. In nucleotides, the CDR3 is TGTGCCAGCAGAGGTTGGTCCCAGGGGGAGAACACTGAAGCTTTCTTT.

The chain joins TRBV5-1 to TRBJ2-1; 8 nucleotides align to TRBD1. Trimming removed 7 bases from V and 9 bases from J; junction bases left unmatched: 3. The CDR3 spans 11 residues. CDR1 and CDR2 from the germline V gene are SGHRS and YFSETQ. The CDR3 protein is CASGQGSEQFF. CDR3 nucleotides: TGCGCCAGCGGACAGGGAAGTGAGCAGTTCTTC.

J is TRBJ2-1 and V is TRBV7-3; the match to TRBD2 covers 7 bases. V lost 2 bases to trimming and J lost 2 bases; unmatched junction nucleotides: 0. The CDR3 loop spans 14 amino acids. The V gene's germline CDR1 is SGHTA and CDR2 FQGTGA. CDR3 loop: CASSLAGAYNEQFF. CDR3 coding DNA: TGTGCCAGCAGCTTAGCGGGGGCCTACAATGAGCAGTTCTTC.

The rearrangement joins TRBV6-1 to TRBJ2-7; tentative D call: TRBD2 (5 bases). Germline lookup yields CDR1 MNHNS and CDR2 SASEGT. Trimming removed 1 base from V and 4 bases from J, with 14 bases in between. The CDR3 contains 15 residues. Here the CDR3 reads CASSEVIWSGYEQYF. The CDR3 DNA reads as TGTGCCAGCAGTGAAGTGATTTGGTCGGGATACGAGCAGTACTTC.

This clone has a handful of counts. J is TRBJ1-1 and V is TRBV7-3, with 9 bases that match TRBD1. Germline assignment: CDR1 SGHTA and CDR2 FQGTGA. V lost 6 bases to trimming and J lost 5 bases; unmatched junction nucleotides: 7. The CDR3 sequence is 14 residues long. The CDR3 loop is CASSSQGAGTEAFF. The CDR3 DNA is TGTGCCAGCAGTTCACAGGGGGCAGGAACTGAAGCTTTCTTT.

CDR3 sequence: CASSFGQGAYNSPLHF. CDR3 nucleotides: TGCGCCAGCAGCTTCGGACAGGGGGCTTATAATTCACCCCTCCACTTT. The J gene is TRBJ1-6, the V gene TRBV5-1; 11 bases map to TRBD1. Germline lookup yields CDR1 SGHRS and CDR2 YFSETQ. The junction had 2 bases not matched to a gene; V was cut back by 2 bases and J by 4 bases. This CDR3 contains 16 residues.

The CDR3 DNA sequence: TGTGCCAGCAGATATTATGGGAGCGGGGCGCAGTATTTT. Its protein product is CASRYYGSGAQYF. The J gene is TRBJ2-3, the V gene TRBV27; 7 nucleotides line up with TRBD2. The CDR3 has 13 amino acids. CDR1 and CDR2 (germline): MNHEY, SMNVEV (reference sequence). The V gene end was trimmed by 6 bases and the J gene end by 10 bases; junction bases not matched to a gene: 10.

Details on this clone: In the same sample, other DNA sequences code for this CDR3. This chain uses TRBV28 with TRBJ1-1, with D unclear. The CDR3 consists of 13 residues. The germline V and J ends were trimmed by 8 bases and 6 bases, with 16 bases remaining between them. Looked up from germline, CDR1 is MDHEN and CDR2 is SYDVKM. The CDR3: CASRSRGRAEAFF. The CDR3, as DNA: TGTGCCAGCCGCTCTAGAGGGCGCGCTGAAGCTTTCTTT. Full variable domain (missing parts from reference TRBV28 and TRBJ1-1): DVKVTQSSRYLVKRTGEKVFLECVQDMDHENMFWYRQDPGLGLRLIYFSYDVKMKEKGDIPEGYSVSREKKERFSLILESASTNQTSMYLCASRSRGRAEAFFGQGTRLTVV.

The chain is built from TRBV27 and TRBJ1-1; D remains ambiguous. V lost 8 bases to trimming and J lost 1 base, with 8 bases between them. The CDR3 runs to 12 residues. Germline-derived CDR1 and CDR2 are MNHEY and SMNVEV (reference sequence). The CDR3 region is CASSAPNTEAFF. CDR3 DNA: TGTGCCAGCTCCGCGCCGAACACTGAAGCTTTCTTT.

This chain joins TRBV28 and TRBJ2-7; 9 bases fit TRBD1. The CDR3 consists of 14 residues. V lost 11 bases to trimming and J lost 1 base; unmatched junction nucleotides: 9. Germline-derived CDR1 and CDR2 are MDHEN and SYDVKM. The CDR3 loop reads CASHGQGLSYEQYF. CDR3 DNA: TGTGCCTCACATGGACAGGGGCTTTCCTACGAGCAGTACTTC.

The chain uses TRBV3-1 (or the pseudogene TRBV3-2) and TRBJ1-2, with D hard to call. Germline values: CDR1 LGHDT, CDR2 YNNKEL (reference sequence). The CDR3 is 15 amino acids. V dropped 1 base and J dropped 8 bases, with 17 bases sitting between them. The CDR3 DNA reads as TGTGCCAGCAGCCAAGCAATCACAAAGGCCGGGGGCTACACCTTC. This codes for CASSQAITKAGGYTF.

The chain employs TRBV5-1 and TRBJ1-4, with D perhaps matching TRBD1 (6 bases). V lost 4 bases and J 4 bases, leaving 11 bases between the germline ends. CDR1 and CDR2 (germline): SGHRS, YFSETQ. CDR3 length: 14 residues. CDR3 sequence: CASSQDSLNEKLFF. As DNA, the CDR3 is TGCGCCAGCAGCCAGGACAGCCTTAATGAAAAACTGTTTTTT.

This clone was seen only a few times. CDR3 sequence: CASSSGLANIQYF. Written as DNA, the CDR3 is TGTGCCAGCAGCTCGGGACTAGCGAACATTCAGTACTTC. The gene calls are TRBV27 and TRBJ2-4; 10 bases line up with TRBD2. V lost 6 bases and J lost 7; bases outside the gene matches: 3. CDR3 length: 13 residues. Germline V gives CDR1 MNHEY, CDR2 SMNVEV (reference sequence).

This chain uses TRBV18 with TRBJ1-6; no firm D call. The CDR3 runs to 15 residues. The V end lost 3 bases, the J end lost 7 bases, and 13 bases lay between the germline ends. Germline V lookup: CDR1 KGHSH, CDR2 LQKENI. CDR3 DNA sequence: TGTGCCAGCTCACCCCGACCGGAGGGCAATTCACCCCTCCACTTT. It is translated as CASSPRPEGNSPLHF. Variable domain in full (rest from reference TRBV18 and TRBJ1-6): NAGVMQNPRHLVRRRGQEARLRCSPMKGHSHVYWYRQLPEEGLKFMVYLQKENIIDESGMPKERFSAEFPKEGPSILRIQQVVRGDSAAYFCASSPRPEGNSPLHFGNGTRLTVT.

The genes are TRBV5-1 and TRBJ2-7; D may be TRBD1 (7 bases). V was pared by 4 bases and J by 4 bases, with 12 bases between. Germline CDR1 SGHRS, CDR2 YFSETQ. This CDR3 region has 13 residues. The CDR3 sequence is CASSGGTAYEQYF. CDR3 DNA: TGCGCCAGCAGCGGAGGGACAGCGTACGAGCAGTACTTC.

The chain combines TRBV7-6 with TRBJ2-7; D ambiguous. Trimming stripped 1 base from V and 0 bases from J, with 10 bases between. CDR3 length equals 15 residues. The V gene's germline CDR1 is SGHVS and CDR2 FNYEAQ. The CDR3 nucleotides read TGTGCCAGCAGCTTAGGTGACGACAACTCCTACGAGCAGTACTTC. Its translation is CASSLGDDNSYEQYF.

The chain combines TRBV7-9 with TRBJ1-1; the D gene is possibly TRBD1 (5 bases). The CDR3 loop spans 13 amino acids. Germline V gene lookup returns CDR1 SEHNR and CDR2 FQNEAQ (reference sequence). Trimming shortened V by 2 bases and J by 6 bases, and 10 bases separated the two germline ends. The CDR3 sequence is CASSLQGGPEAFF. In nucleotides, the CDR3 is TGTGCCAGCAGCTTACAGGGAGGTCCTGAAGCTTTCTTT. The whole variable domain, remainder taken from reference TRBV7-9 and TRBJ1-1, is DTGVSQNPRHKITKRGQNVTFRCDPISEHNRLYWYRQTLGQGPEFLTYFQNEAQLEKSRLLSDRFSAERPKGSFSTLEIQRTEQGDSAMYLCASSLQGGPEAFFGQGTRLTVV.

This clone came up a few times. The chain links TRBV10-1 to TRBJ1-4; 10 nucleotides match TRBD1. The CDR3 spans 15 residues. V lost 6 bases, J lost 7 bases, and 8 bases stayed unmatched. Per germline, CDR1 WNHNN and CDR2 SYGVQD (reference sequence). The CDR3 protein is CASSGGGQGSEKLFF. The CDR3 coding sequence is TGCGCCAGCAGCGGGGGGGGACAGGGGAGTGAAAAACTGTTTTTT.

The chain is built from TRBV7-2 and TRBJ2-2; weak D call: TRBD2 (6 bases). V lost 2 bases and J 0 bases, leaving 16 bases between the germline ends. Germline V gene data show CDR1 as SGHTA and CDR2 as FQGNSA. This CDR3 spans 18 amino acids. This CDR3 is CASSLRGAGTSNTGELFF. CDR3 DNA: TGTGCCAGCAGCTTAAGGGGCGCAGGGACTTCGAACACCGGGGAGCTGTTTTTT.

This chain connects TRBV18 to TRBJ2-5, with TRBD1 identical over 8 bases. Germline CDR1 KGHSH, CDR2 LQKENI. This CDR3 contains 16 residues. J gave up 2 bases and V 0 bases, and 5 bases lay outside the gene matches. DNA of the CDR3: TGTGCCAGCTCACCACCGAGTAACAGGGGGCAAGAGACCCAGTACTTC. Translating gives CASSPPSNRGQETQYF. The whole variable domain, filled in from reference TRBV18 and TRBJ2-5, reads NAGVMQNPRHLVRRRGQEARLRCSPMKGHSHVYWYRQLPEEGLKFMVYLQKENIIDESGMPKERFSAEFPKEGPSILRIQQVVRGDSAAYFCASSPPSNRGQETQYFGPGTRLLVL.

The table lists this clone with many counts. The sample has other DNA sequences that encode this CDR3 too. V usage is TRBV28 and J usage is TRBJ1-2; TRBD1 matches at 10 bases. The CDR3 spans 13 residues. The ends lost 6 bases at V and 7 bases at J; junction bases unmatched: 5. Germline-derived CDR1 and CDR2 are MDHEN and SYDVKM. The CDR3 nucleotides read TGTGCCAGCAGCCGACAGGGGGCGCTTGGCTACACCTTC. Translated: CASSRQGALGYTF.

The genes are TRBV7-6 and TRBJ2-7; weak D call: TRBD2 (6 bases). The CDR3 sequence is 16 residues long. Between the trimmed V and J ends, which lost 9 bases and 2 bases, there was a span of 23 bases. Per germline, CDR1 SGHVS and CDR2 FNYEAQ. CDR3 amino acids: CASCGVVGTGPYEQYF. For the CDR3, the DNA is TGTGCCAGTTGCGGGGTGGTGGGGACGGGACCCTACGAGCAGTACTTC.